The next 30 T cell receptor beta chains were all read from a single sample in a study of CD8 T cells in Susac syndrome. Random hexamers were used to reverse transcribe roughly 0.5 to 1 ug of RNA. One entry per CDR3 protein results from TCRdb running MiXCR on the immunoSEQ multiplex PCR reads. The sample has about 240,000 distinct CDR3 sequences; approximately 95% are singletons. Sample: CD4+ T cells from PBMCs. The receptors here all came from a human donor with Susac syndrome.

The gene calls are TRBV5-1 and TRBJ2-5; 9 bases agree with TRBD1. Per germline, CDR1 SGHRS and CDR2 YFSETQ. V dropped 4 bases and J dropped 4; count of bases not matched to a gene: 5. This CDR3 region has 14 residues. CDR3: CASSPGQGRETQYF. The CDR3 region has the DNA TGCGCCAGCAGCCCTGGACAGGGGAGAGAGACCCAGTACTTC.

The rearrangement joins TRBV20-1 to TRBJ2-1; D might be TRBD2 (5 bases). CDR3 length: 14 residues. V dropped 3 bases and J dropped 8 bases, with 17 bases sitting between them. CDR1 is DFQATT, CDR2 SNEGSKA, per germline (reference sequence). The chain's CDR3 is CSARRAPSLDEQFF. The CDR3 coding sequence is TGCAGTGCTAGGCGGGCTCCGAGTTTGGATGAGCAGTTCTTC.

V and J are TRBV20-1 and TRBJ2-1; TRBD2 might be the D (5 bases). Germline V gives CDR1 DFQATT, CDR2 SNEGSKA (reference sequence). V shed 5 bases and J shed 2 bases, with 13 bases lying between them. CDR3 length equals 14 residues. The CDR3: CSAPTSNPYNEQFF. The CDR3 DNA sequence: TGCAGTGCTCCTACTAGTAACCCCTACAATGAGCAGTTCTTC.

This clonotype was recorded once. The gene calls are TRBV7-2 and TRBJ2-7; 10 bases line up with TRBD1. The CDR3 spans 16 residues. V lost 0 bases to trimming and J lost 4 bases; unmatched junction nucleotides: 6. CDR1 is SGHTA, CDR2 FQGNSA, per germline. CDR3 loop: CASSLAGTGVPYEQYF. Written as DNA, the CDR3 is TGTGCCAGCAGCTTAGCCGGGACAGGGGTCCCGTACGAGCAGTACTTC.

CDR3: CASSAGPRDGRGTYEQYF. CDR3 nucleotide sequence: TGTGCCAGCAGCGCAGGGCCCCGGGACGGCAGGGGGACCTACGAGCAGTACTTC. The chain uses TRBV9 and TRBJ2-7; 7 bases agree with TRBD1. Germline V gene data show CDR1 as SGDLS and CDR2 as YYNGEE. The CDR3 is 18 amino acids. The V segment lost 3 bases and the J segment 2 bases; nucleotides outside the gene matches: 17. Variable domain in full (rest from reference TRBV9 and TRBJ2-7): DSGVTQTPKHLITATGQRVTLRCSPRSGDLSVYWYQQSLDQGLQFLIQYYNGEERAKGNILERFSAQQFPDLHSELNLSSLELGDSALYFCASSAGPRDGRGTYEQYFGPGTRLTVT.

The V and J genes are TRBV20-1 and TRBJ2-5; the D gene is possibly TRBD1 (6 bases). V lost 1 base and J 5 bases, leaving 11 bases between the germline ends. CDR1 is DFQATT, CDR2 SNEGSKA, per germline (reference sequence). There are 13 residues in the CDR3. The CDR3 reads CSARGQGKETQYF. The CDR3 coding sequence is TGCAGTGCTAGAGGTCAGGGGAAGGAGACCCAGTACTTC.

The chain carries TRBV12-3 or TRBV12-4 and TRBJ2-3; 9 bases align to TRBD1. The junction had 0 bases not matched to a gene; V was cut back by 5 bases and J by 6 bases. The CDR3 loop spans 12 amino acids. CDR3 sequence: CASSGQGDTQYF. CDR3 bases: TGTGCCAGCAGTGGACAGGGGGATACGCAGTATTTT.

The chain combines TRBV6-1 with TRBJ1-4; 7 nucleotides agree with TRBD1. CDR3 length: 16 amino acids. Germline V gene lookup returns CDR1 MNHNS and CDR2 SASEGT. After removal of 6 bases from V and 5 bases from J, the junction contained 12 bases not matched to a gene. The CDR3 loop reads CASRLRDRAFNEKLFF. CDR3 in DNA: TGTGCCAGCAGACTACGGGACAGAGCCTTCAATGAAAAACTGTTTTTT.

This chain links TRBV9 with TRBJ1-1; D remains ambiguous. The CDR3 runs to 16 residues. Germline values: CDR1 SGDLS, CDR2 YYNGEE. The germline V and J ends were trimmed by 4 bases and 0 bases, with 16 bases remaining between them. CDR3 amino acids: CASSPRPAEMNTEAFF. CDR3 bases: TGTGCCAGCAGCCCCCGCCCGGCGGAAATGAACACTGAAGCTTTCTTT.

The chain recombines TRBV7-8 with TRBJ2-3; D gene uncertain. Germline CDR1 SGHVS, CDR2 FQNEAQ. V was clipped by 3 bases and J by 5 bases, with 15 bases between them. The CDR3 is 15 amino acids. The CDR3 DNA follows: TGTGCCAGCAGCTTGGATCCGAGGCTAGGAGATACGCAGTATTTT. It codes for CASSLDPRLGDTQYF.

This chain links TRBV5-1 with TRBJ2-1; D gene ambiguous. V was shortened by 3 bases and J by 6 bases, with 25 bases between the two germline ends. The germline CDR1 and CDR2 sequences are SGHRS and YFSETQ. This CDR3 has 18 amino acids. CDR3 in DNA: TGCGCCAGCAGCTGGGTTCTTTCGCTCCGGCGCGTTAGCAATGAGCAGTTCTTC. Its protein is CASSWVLSLRRVSNEQFF.

The CDR3 sequence: CASSEGTRRGNEQFF. In DNA form, the CDR3 reads TGTGCCAGCAGTGAAGGGACCAGGCGTGGCAATGAGCAGTTCTTC. The chain carries TRBV2 and TRBJ2-1, with D hard to call. The CDR3 has 15 residues. The ends were cut back, 1 base at V and 6 bases at J, with 13 bases in the middle. Per the germline V gene, CDR1 is SNHLY and CDR2 is FYNNEI.

This chain uses TRBV12-3 or TRBV12-4 with TRBJ1-5; TRBD1 aligns across 11 bases. This CDR3 has 17 residues. The V segment lost 6 bases and the J segment 6 bases; nucleotides outside the gene matches: 13. The CDR3 sequence: CASSPRTGGPIGQPQHF. Here the CDR3 DNA reads TGTGCCAGCAGCCCCCGGACAGGGGGCCCTATCGGTCAGCCCCAGCATTTT.

The V call is TRBV2, the J call TRBJ2-2; tentative D call: TRBD2 (6 bases). Per the germline V gene, CDR1 is SNHLY and CDR2 is FYNNEI. The CDR3 consists of 15 residues. The ends were cut back, 6 bases at V and 1 base at J, with 12 bases in the middle. In DNA, the CDR3 is TGTGCCAGCAGCGGACGACTAGAGAACACCGGGGAGCTGTTTTTT. Translated: CASSGRLENTGELFF.

The CDR3 bases are TGTGCCAGCAGCTTGTACCTAGCAGGGCAAGAGACCCAGTACTTC. It encodes CASSLYLAGQETQYF. This rearrangement joins TRBV5-5 to TRBJ2-5; D may correspond to TRBD1 or TRBD2 (5 bases each). Germline loops: CDR1 SGHKS, CDR2 YYEKEE (reference sequence). This CDR3 region has 15 residues. Deletions cut 1 base from V and 2 bases from J, with 12 bases between. Complete variable domain (other parts from reference TRBV5-5 and TRBJ2-5): DAGVTQSPTHLIKTRGQQVTLRCSPISGHKSVSWYQQVLGQGPQFIFQYYEKEERGRGNFPDRFSARQFPNYSSELNVNALLLGDSALYLCASSLYLAGQETQYFGPGTRLLVL.

The V and J genes are TRBV7-9 and TRBJ2-1; the D is unclear. V lost 6 bases to trimming and J lost 7 bases, with 16 bases between them. The CDR3 is 14 residues long. Per the germline V gene, CDR1 is SEHNR and CDR2 is FQNEAQ (reference sequence). CDR3: CASRPRDGSNEQFF. In DNA form, the CDR3 reads TGTGCCAGCAGACCCCGCGACGGATCTAATGAGCAGTTCTTC.

CDR3 region: CASSITSEPTGELFF. The CDR3 bases are TGTGCCAGCAGCATCACTAGCGAACCCACCGGGGAGCTGTTTTTT. This chain connects TRBV7-2 to TRBJ2-2; 7 bases align to TRBD2. The CDR3 consists of 15 residues. From germline, CDR1 is SGHTA and CDR2 FQGNSA. Losses at the gene ends were 5 bases for V and 4 bases for J; bases not matched to a gene: 7.

The chain couples TRBV5-1 to TRBJ1-2, with no clear D. The germline CDR1 and CDR2 sequences are SGHRS and YFSETQ. The CDR3 consists of 15 residues. V was cut by 7 bases and J by 6 bases, with 22 bases left in between. The CDR3, as DNA: TGCGCCAGCCGCCCCGGGAGTTTGGGCCCGAATGGCTACACCTTC. It specifies CASRPGSLGPNGYTF.

The chain couples TRBV24-1 to TRBJ1-5, with D possibly being TRBD1 (5 bases). From germline, CDR1 is KGHDR and CDR2 SFDVKD. The CDR3 contains 13 residues. The V end was cut by 4 bases, the J end by 6 bases, with 9 bases between. CDR3 loop: CATSEPGGQPQHF. As DNA, the CDR3 is TGTGCCACCAGTGAGCCGGGGGGTCAGCCCCAGCATTTT.

V is TRBV12-3 or TRBV12-4 and J is TRBJ1-5; no firm D call. V lost 3 bases and J 1 base, leaving 13 bases between the germline ends. The CDR3 loop spans 16 amino acids. The CDR3 nucleotides read TGTGCCAGCAGTTTCTCCGGAGGGCGAAGCAATCAGCCCCAGCATTTT. It codes for CASSFSGGRSNQPQHF.

The chain recombines TRBV14 with TRBJ2-7; 12 bases are a match to TRBD1. This CDR3 has 15 residues. In germline, CDR1 is SGHDN, CDR2 FVKESK. V was pared by 3 bases and J by 1 base, with 1 base of the junction left unmatched. The CDR3 coding sequence is TGTGCCAGCAGCCAGGGACAGGGGGCTTCCTACGAGCAGTACTTC. Amino acid sequence: CASSQGQGASYEQYF.

The chain carries TRBV6-5 and TRBJ2-7; 9 nucleotides match TRBD1. Germline loops: CDR1 MNHEY, CDR2 SVGAGI. The ends lost 7 bases at V and 6 bases at J; junction bases unmatched: 7. This CDR3 is 13 amino acids long. This CDR3 is CASTRTGVSEQYF. The CDR3 DNA reads TGTGCCAGCACTCGGACAGGGGTCAGCGAGCAGTACTTC.

This sequence joins TRBV12-3 or TRBV12-4 and TRBJ2-1, with D possibly TRBD2 on 6 matching bases. The ends were cut back, 3 bases at V and 14 bases at J, with 11 bases in the middle. The CDR3 has 11 amino acids. The CDR3 sequence: CASSFASVEFF. The CDR3 DNA follows: TGTGCCAGCAGTTTTGCTAGCGTGGAGTTCTTC.

V and J are TRBV27 and TRBJ2-7; TRBD1 matches at 8 bases. V lost 8 bases and J lost 3; bases outside the gene matches: 3. The CDR3 consists of 12 residues. The V gene's germline CDR1 is MNHEY and CDR2 SMNVEV (reference sequence). The CDR3 coding sequence is TGTGCCAGCGGACAGGGACACTACGAGCAGTACTTC. Its translation is CASGQGHYEQYF.

V is TRBV5-1 and J is TRBJ2-1, with D perhaps matching TRBD2 (6 bases). CDR1 and CDR2 from the germline V gene are SGHRS and YFSETQ. Trimming removed 6 bases from V and 10 bases from J, with 14 bases in between. This CDR3 region has 12 residues. CDR3 residues: CASTFSGGEQFF. CDR3 nucleotides: TGCGCCAGCACATTCAGCGGAGGGGAGCAGTTCTTC.

This sequence joins TRBV27 and TRBJ1-1; D is undetermined. The V end was cut by 2 bases, the J end by 1 base, with 8 bases between. The CDR3 length is 14 residues. CDR1 and CDR2 (germline): MNHEY, SMNVEV (reference sequence). The CDR3 here is CASSLNTPNTEAFF. CDR3 nucleotide sequence: TGTGCCAGCAGTTTAAACACCCCGAACACTGAAGCTTTCTTT.

The chain carries TRBV7-2 and TRBJ2-5; possibly TRBD1 for D (6 bases). Germline V lookup: CDR1 SGHTA, CDR2 FQGNSA. Trimming cost V 3 bases and J 1 base, with 9 bases left between them. The CDR3 is made up of 14 amino acids. The CDR3 spells CASSFLQGQETQYF. CDR3 DNA: TGTGCCAGCAGCTTTTTACAGGGCCAAGAGACCCAGTACTTC. The full variable domain, completed using reference TRBV7-2 and TRBJ2-5, is GAGVSQSPSNKVTEKGKDVELRCDPISGHTALYWYRQSLGQGLEFLIYFQGNSAPDKSGLPSDRFSAERTGGSVSTLTIQRTQQEDSAVYLCASSFLQGQETQYFGPGTRLLVL.

The chain carries TRBV18 and TRBJ2-5, with D possibly TRBD1 on 6 matching bases. V was clipped by 4 bases and J by 2 bases, with 8 bases between them. The CDR3 is 13 amino acids. Per germline, CDR1 KGHSH and CDR2 LQKENI. This CDR3 reads CASSQGQQETQYF. Here the CDR3 DNA reads TGTGCCAGCTCACAAGGACAGCAAGAGACCCAGTACTTC.

This CDR3 is CASSGTRETQYF. In DNA, the CDR3 is TGTGCCAGCAGTGGGACACGGGAGACCCAGTACTTC. The V and J genes are TRBV6-1 and TRBJ2-5; D might be TRBD1 (5 bases). CDR3 size: 12 residues. CDR1 is MNHNS and CDR2 is SASEGT in the germline V gene. Trimming left V 4 bases short and J 5 bases short, with 8 bases between.

The chain carries TRBV20-1 and TRBJ1-1; TRBD1 might be the D (6 bases). Germline assignment: CDR1 DFQATT and CDR2 SNEGSKA (reference sequence). V was shortened by 4 bases and J by 4 bases, with 10 bases between the two germline ends. The CDR3 runs 12 residues. The CDR3: CSAKRTVTEAFF. The CDR3 DNA reads as TGCAGTGCTAAGCGGACAGTCACTGAAGCTTTCTTT.